This T cell receptor beta chain was sequenced during a study of cytomegalovirus exposure and HLA in healthy donors. General study points: The study assumed roughly uniform donor sequencing depth for presence/absence analyses. Among TCR beta chains, those listed as cytomegalovirus-associated numbered under 200. Looking again later, the authors saw that most CMV-associated TCR beta chains seemed HLA-restricted.

13 Jbeta primers and 60 Vbeta primers were used for the PCR. Per the original data handling: A follow-up analysis tallied 65 million to 80 million unique TCR beta chains, about 10 million shared. Sequencing was performed with immunoSEQ multiplex PCR; in TCRdb, only in-frame clones are kept and a portion is missing. V and J calls and clone size are as listed in that table; D and trimming were resolved from the DNA. The table lists over 110,000 clones, about 79% of them singletons. In the case of this clone: Its matching antigen is unknown.

The V segment lost 4 bases and the J segment 15 bases; nucleotides outside the gene matches: 7. Germline V gene sequence: CDR1 SGHDT, CDR2 YYEEEE. This CDR3 spans 12 amino acids. The sequence was collected from a male donor in good health and CMV-seronegative. The material sequenced was PBMCs. The chain joins TRBV5-6 to TRBJ2-1; TRBD1 matches 10 bases. CDR3 protein: CASSTNRDRGFF. The DNA for the CDR3 is TGTGCCAGCAGCACAAACCGGGACAGGGGGTTCTTC.